This T cell receptor beta chain is drawn from a study of tumor-infiltrating lymphocytes in primary liver carcinoma. Unsorted whole blood supplied the blood RNA, and germline DNA was isolated too. Patients were chronically HBV-infected and treatment-naive. Roughly 4.4 milliliters of peripheral blood were gathered ahead of the operation. On this clonotype: Its target is not known. The junction shows a germline mismatch at one end, possibly a read error.

Findings of the study overall: Blood trailed tumors significantly in top-250-clone fraction (p = 0.039). Compared with tumor region pairs, tumor-adjacent and tumor-blood pairs overlapped less.

Looked up from germline, CDR1 is SGHAT and CDR2 is FQNNGV. The CDR3 totals 14 residues. Starting from roughly 540 ng of total RNA, TCR beta cDNA was produced with a primer in the constant region. What produced the TCR beta libraries was three nested multiplex PCR rounds using slightly modified ARM-PCR. Researchers ran the first two PCR rounds for roughly 10 cycles each with TRBV1-TRBV30 forward primers and a C-beta reverse primer. Via MiXCR, TCRdb re-called the multiplex PCR reads, giving one row per CDR3 protein. The sample lists approximately 330,000 distinct CDR3 sequences, 65% occurring once. This sequence originates from a middle-aged man with primary liver carcinoma and hepatitis B virus infection. Source material: peripheral blood. The rearrangement joins TRBV11-2 to TRBJ2-7; weak D call: TRBD2 (7 bases). The DNA for the CDR3 is TGTGCAAGCAGATTCCTGGGGGGGCAGCACGAGCAGTACTTC. Translation: CASRFLGGQHEQYF.